Listed below are T cell receptor beta chains from one sample, sequenced in a study of cytomegalovirus exposure and HLA in healthy donors. The protocol was immunoSEQ multiplex PCR, while the TCRdb copy is restricted to in-frame clones and leaves out a portion. The data show 250,000 to 400,000 clones, about nine tenths seen once. The sequenced material came from PBMCs. The receptors come from a woman younger than 45 in good health and CMV-seropositive. The CDR3 runs from the conserved cysteine through the conserved F or W. A D gene is named only where the DNA matches it firmly. Some rows mark clone size as missing; the rest say once, few, many or name a class of expanded clone.

V,D,J,size,CDR3,DNA
TRBV28,TRBD1,TRBJ2-7,few,CASSRDRASYEQYF,TGTGCCAGCAGCCGGGACAGGGCTTCCTACGAGCAGTACTTC
TRBV19,TRBD1,TRBJ1-1,few,CASSISGGMNTEAFF,TGTGCCAGTAGTATCTCAGGGGGCATGAACACTGAAGCTTTCTTT
TRBV6-5,TRBD2,TRBJ2-2,-,CASRLAGGLTGELFF,TGTGCCAGCAGATTAGCGGGAGGGCTCACCGGGGAGCTGTTTTTT
TRBV6-1,-,TRBJ1-3,once,CASSPRGDSGNTIYF,TGTGCCAGCAGTCCCCGGGGGGACTCTGGAAACACCATATATTTT
TRBV29-1,TRBD1,TRBJ2-5,-,CSAGTAQETQYF,TGCAGCGCTGGGACAGCTCAAGAGACCCAGTACTTC
TRBV9,-,TRBJ2-3,-,CASSASALATTDTQYF,TGTGCCAGCAGCGCATCCGCACTAGCCACCACAGATACGCAGTATTTT
TRBV6-6,-,TRBJ2-7,-,CASSYGAAEQYF,TGTGCCAGCAGTTACGGCGCAGCCGAGCAGTACTTC
TRBV6-6,-,TRBJ1-5,-,CASSLAGNQPQHF,TGTGCCAGCAGCCTAGCCGGTAATCAGCCCCAGCATTTT
TRBV27,TRBD2,TRBJ2-5,-,CASRRLAGDYQETQYF,TGTGCCAGCAGAAGACTAGCGGGGGACTACCAAGAGACCCAGTACTTC
TRBV28,TRBD1,TRBJ1-2,-,CASSLPGTVGYGYTF,TGTGCCAGCAGTCTCCCCGGGACAGTAGGGTATGGCTACACCTTC
TRBV11-3,-,TRBJ1-1,-,CASSSEAGSEAFF,TGTGCCAGCAGCTCCGAAGCTGGGTCTGAAGCTTTCTTT
TRBV11-2,-,TRBJ1-3,few,CASSFDGNTIYF,TGTGCCAGCAGCTTTGACGGAAACACCATATATTTT
TRBV11-3,-,TRBJ2-3,-,CASSSGLLSTDTQYF,TGTGCCAGCAGCTCCGGGTTGCTGAGCACAGATACGCAGTATTTT
TRBV6-1,-,TRBJ1-5,-,CASSDWGGQPQHF,TGTGCCAGCAGTGACTGGGGGGGACAGCCCCAGCATTTT
TRBV6-5,-,TRBJ2-7,-,CASSPTGSYEQYF,TGTGCCAGCAGTCCGACAGGCTCCTACGAGCAGTACTTC
TRBV6-6,-,TRBJ2-5,-,CASSPGQETQYF,TGTGCCAGCTCTCCGGGGCAAGAGACCCAGTACTTC
TRBV7-2,-,TRBJ1-1,-,CASSLQGRNTEAFF,TGTGCCAGCAGCTTACAGGGGAGGAACACTGAAGCTTTCTTT
TRBV30,-,TRBJ2-6,-,CASSTGSRSGANVLTF,TGTGCCTCATCTACGGGCTCGCGCTCTGGGGCCAACGTCCTGACTTTC
TRBV7-8,-,TRBJ2-7,-,CASSLAGQSYEQYF,TGTGCCAGCAGCTTAGCGGGCCAAAGCTACGAGCAGTACTTC
TRBV14,-,TRBJ2-7,-,CASSQVRHSYEQYF,TGTGCCAGCAGCCAAGTCAGGCATTCCTACGAGCAGTACTTC
TRBV28,-,TRBJ1-5,-,CATRISNQPQHF,TGTGCCACCAGGATCAGCAATCAGCCCCAGCATTTT
TRBV5-1,TRBD2,TRBJ2-2,-,CASSGSGERYTGELFF,TGCGCCAGCAGCGGGAGCGGGGAGAGGTACACCGGGGAGCTGTTTTTT
TRBV2,TRBD2,TRBJ2-7,-,CATLGEQWLAGINDEQYF,TGTGCCACTCTGGGGGAGCAGTGGCTAGCGGGAATAAACGACGAGCAGTACTTC
TRBV9,-,TRBJ2-5,-,CASSVGGEQETRYF,TGTGCCAGCAGCGTAGGGGGAGAGCAAGAGACCCGGTACTTC
TRBV2,-,TRBJ1-4,-,CASRPVATNEKLFF,TGTGCCAGCAGACCAGTCGCAACTAATGAAAAACTGTTTTTT
TRBV28,-,TRBJ2-7,-,CASSPRLGRTYEQYF,TGTGCCAGCAGTCCTCGTTTAGGGCGCACCTACGAGCAGTACTTC
TRBV27,-,TRBJ1-4,-,CASSLFGNLNEKLFF,TGTGCCAGCAGTTTATTCGGGAACCTTAATGAAAAACTGTTTTTT
TRBV27,-,TRBJ1-2,-,CASSLYSGAPSNYGYTF,TGTGCCAGCAGTTTATACTCGGGGGCCCCCTCTAACTATGGCTACACCTTC
TRBV4-3,-,TRBJ2-7,-,CASSQDRGLGRQSVAYEQYF,TGCGCCAGCAGCCAAGATAGAGGCTTGGGGAGGCAGTCGGTCGCCTACGAGCAGTACTTC
TRBV27,-,TRBJ1-1,-,CASSYSQNTEAFF,TGTGCCAGCAGTTATTCACAGAACACTGAAGCTTTCTTT
TRBV4-3,-,TRBJ2-7,-,CASSQDLSGSGYEQYF,TGCGCCAGCAGCCAAGATTTGTCAGGGTCGGGCTACGAGCAGTACTTC
TRBV6-4,TRBD1,TRBJ2-7,-,CASSDRDRGYEQYF,TGTGCCAGCAGTGACCGGGACAGGGGCTACGAGCAGTACTTC
TRBV6-5,TRBD2,TRBJ2-3,-,CASKDSGVTDTQYF,TGTGCCAGCAAGGATAGCGGGGTCACAGATACGCAGTATTTT
TRBV6-5,-,TRBJ1-2,-,CASTTGSYGYTF,TGTGCCAGCACTACGGGGAGCTATGGCTACACCTTC
TRBV27,-,TRBJ2-7,-,CASSPPGAYEQYF,TGTGCCAGCAGTCCGCCCGGGGCCTACGAGCAGTACTTC
TRBV28,-,TRBJ1-2,-,CASSFGDFHTF,TGTGCCAGCAGTTTTGGGGACTTCCACACCTTC
TRBV11-2,-,TRBJ1-1,-,CASSLVGGLNTEAFF,TGTGCCAGCAGCTTAGTGGGGGGCCTGAACACTGAAGCTTTCTTT
TRBV5-4,-,TRBJ2-1,-,CASSLELAHNEQFF,TGTGCCAGCAGCTTGGAACTAGCCCACAATGAGCAGTTCTTC
TRBV13,-,TRBJ2-3,-,CASSSILEGIDTQYF,TGTGCCAGCAGCTCTATCCTGGAGGGGATAGATACGCAGTATTTT
TRBV19,-,TRBJ2-7,-,CASSMARGEQYF,TGTGCCAGTAGTATGGCTAGAGGCGAGCAGTACTTC
TRBV7-8,-,TRBJ1-1,-,CASSSKVFEAFF,TGTGCCAGCAGCTCAAAGGTCTTTGAAGCTTTCTTT
TRBV30,-,TRBJ1-4,-,CAWSQPGHIRREKLFF,TGTGCCTGGAGTCAACCTGGCCATATCCGACGTGAAAAACTGTTTTTT
TRBV7-6,-,TRBJ2-7,-,CASSFHPSYEQYF,TGTGCCAGCAGCTTCCACCCCTCCTACGAGCAGTACTTC
TRBV6-5,-,TRBJ2-3,-,CASSHRDSTDTQYF,TGTGCCAGCAGTCACCGGGACAGCACAGATACGCAGTATTTT
TRBV7-2,-,TRBJ2-2,few,CASSLIGANTGELFF,TGTGCCAGCAGCTTAATCGGAGCGAACACCGGGGAGCTGTTTTTT
TRBV30,-,TRBJ1-2,-,CAWRQGDGYTF,TGTGCCTGGAGACAGGGTGATGGCTACACCTTC
TRBV6-6,TRBD1,TRBJ1-5,-,CASISGQGAVQPQHF,TGTGCCAGCATATCGGGACAGGGGGCTGTACAGCCCCAGCATTTT
TRBV7-2,TRBD2,TRBJ2-7,-,CASSARSGGIYEQYF,TGTGCCAGCAGCGCACGTAGCGGGGGAATCTACGAGCAGTACTTC
TRBV5-5,-,TRBJ1-5,-,CASSRGSANQPQHF,TGTGCCAGCAGCCGCGGGAGTGCCAATCAGCCCCAGCATTTT
TRBV7-8,TRBD2,TRBJ2-7,few,CASRRGGVSYEQYF,TGTGCCAGCCGGAGGGGAGGGGTTTCCTACGAGCAGTACTTC
TRBV25-1,-,TRBJ1-2,-,CASSGYNYGYTF,TGTGCCAGCAGTGGCTATAACTATGGCTACACCTTC